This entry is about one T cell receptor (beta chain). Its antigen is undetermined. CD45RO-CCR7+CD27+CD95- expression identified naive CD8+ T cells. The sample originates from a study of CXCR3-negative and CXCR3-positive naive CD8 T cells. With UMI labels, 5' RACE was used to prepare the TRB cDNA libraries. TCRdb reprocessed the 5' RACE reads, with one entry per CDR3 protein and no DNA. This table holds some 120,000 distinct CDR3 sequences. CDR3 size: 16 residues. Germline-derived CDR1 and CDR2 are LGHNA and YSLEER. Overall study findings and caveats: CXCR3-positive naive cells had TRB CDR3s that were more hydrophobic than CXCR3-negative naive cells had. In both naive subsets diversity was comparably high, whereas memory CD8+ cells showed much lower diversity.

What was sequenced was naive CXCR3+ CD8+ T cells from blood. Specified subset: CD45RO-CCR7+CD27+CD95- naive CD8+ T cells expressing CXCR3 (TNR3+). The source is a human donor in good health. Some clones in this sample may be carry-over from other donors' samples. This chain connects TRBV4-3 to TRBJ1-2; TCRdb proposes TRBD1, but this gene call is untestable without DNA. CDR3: CASSQGRDSLSGGYTF.